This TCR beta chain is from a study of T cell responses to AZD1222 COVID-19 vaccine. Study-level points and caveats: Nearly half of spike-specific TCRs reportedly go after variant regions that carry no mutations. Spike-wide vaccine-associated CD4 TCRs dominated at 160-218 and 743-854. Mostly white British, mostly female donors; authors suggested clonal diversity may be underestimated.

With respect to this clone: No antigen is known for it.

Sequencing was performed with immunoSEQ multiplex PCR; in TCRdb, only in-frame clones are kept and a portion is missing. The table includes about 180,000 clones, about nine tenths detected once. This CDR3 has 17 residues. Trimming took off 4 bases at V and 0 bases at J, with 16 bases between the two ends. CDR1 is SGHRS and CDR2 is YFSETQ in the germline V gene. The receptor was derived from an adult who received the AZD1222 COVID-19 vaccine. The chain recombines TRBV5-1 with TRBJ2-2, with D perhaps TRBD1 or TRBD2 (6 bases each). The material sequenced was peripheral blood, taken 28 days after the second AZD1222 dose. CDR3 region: CASSVLYREANTGELFF. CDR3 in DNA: TGCGCCAGCAGCGTCCTTTACAGGGAGGCGAACACCGGGGAGCTGTTTTTT.